This entry features one TCR beta chain sequence. This sample is drawn from a study of T cell responses to AZD1222 COVID-19 vaccine. Losses at the gene ends were 5 bases for V and 2 bases for J; bases not matched to a gene: 11. The CDR3 consists of 16 residues. Germline values: CDR1 SGHNT, CDR2 YYREEE (reference sequence). Produced via immunoSEQ multiplex PCR; TCRdb's table is partial and in-frame only. The sample lists under 85,000 clones, over 75% occurring once. This material consisted of peripheral blood, taken on day 0 of MenACWY control vaccination. This TCR was sampled from an adult in good health. This sequence joins TRBV5-4 and TRBJ2-3; 7 bases are shared with TRBD2. DNA of the CDR3: TGTGCCAGCAGGCCAACCTCCGGGACTATCACAGATACGCAGTATTTT. It translates to CASRPTSGTITDTQYF. The full variable domain, completed using reference TRBV5-4 and TRBJ2-3, is ETGVTQSPTHLIKTRGQQVTLRCSSQSGHNTVSWYQQALGQGPQFIFQYYREEENGRGNFPPRFSGLQFPNYSSELNVNALELDDSALYLCASRPTSGTITDTQYFGPGTRLTVL.